This TCR beta chain emerged from a study of breast tumors, draining lymph nodes, adjacent tissues. TCRdb processed the multiplex PCR reads anew with MiXCR; each CDR3 protein has one entry. The profile shows roughly 80,000 distinct CDR3 sequences, approximately 20% of them singletons. V was pared by 1 base and J by 11 bases, with 22 bases between. CDR1 is LGHDT, CDR2 YNNKEL, per germline (reference sequence). This CDR3 is built from 16 residues. The lymph nodes were axillary draining lymph nodes from breast cancer patients. This clonotype showed up many times. The antigen is undetermined. Study conclusions and caveats: Tumor repertoires ranked between lymph nodes and nontumor tissue in diversity, with V and J gene preferences. Data only fit, rather than demonstrated, lymph node origin of most tumor T cells. Data fit most tumor T cells coming from lymph node, expanding in tumor. Luminal-like breast cancer showed significantly higher tumor–nontumor repertoire similarity than basal-like.

The specimen sequenced was axillary lymph node tissue. This TCR came from a female donor with breast cancer. Some clones in this sample may be carry-over from other donors' samples. The chain recombines TRBV3-1 with TRBJ2-3; D is perhaps TRBD2 (7 bases). The CDR3 nucleotides are TGTGCCAGCAGCCAAGGGGGAGGGACACCTTCGTTATTGCAGTATTTT. It codes for CASSQGGGTPSLLQYF.